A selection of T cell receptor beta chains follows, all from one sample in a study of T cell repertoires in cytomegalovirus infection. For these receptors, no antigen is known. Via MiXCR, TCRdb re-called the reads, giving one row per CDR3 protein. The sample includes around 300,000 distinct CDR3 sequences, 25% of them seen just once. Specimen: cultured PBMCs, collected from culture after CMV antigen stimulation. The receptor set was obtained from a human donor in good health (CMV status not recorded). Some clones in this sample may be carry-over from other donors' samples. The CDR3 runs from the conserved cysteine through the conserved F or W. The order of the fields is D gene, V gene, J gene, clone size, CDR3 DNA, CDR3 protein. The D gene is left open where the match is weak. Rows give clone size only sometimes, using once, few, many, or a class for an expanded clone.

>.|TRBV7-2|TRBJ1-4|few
TGTGCCAGCAGCTTGGGCAGAGAAAAACTGTTTTTT
CASSLGREKLFF
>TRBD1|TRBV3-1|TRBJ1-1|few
TGTGCCAGCAGCTCACCGGGACAGGGCCACACTGAAGCTTTCTTT
CASSSPGQGHTEAFF
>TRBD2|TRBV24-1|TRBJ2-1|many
TGTGCCACCGGGACTAGCGGAAACAATGAGCAGTTCTTC
CATGTSGNNEQFF
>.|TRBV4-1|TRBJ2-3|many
TGCGCCAGCAGCTTCCAGCGGCGGACTGACACTAGCACAGATACGCAGTATTTT
CASSFQRRTDTSTDTQYF
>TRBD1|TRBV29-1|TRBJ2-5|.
TGCAGCGTTGTCGGCAGGGGGAGAGGAAAGACCCAGTACTTC
CSVVGRGRGKTQYF
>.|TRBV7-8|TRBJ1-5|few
TGTGCCAGCAGCTTACGATCGGGAAATCAGCCCCAGCATTTT
CASSLRSGNQPQHF
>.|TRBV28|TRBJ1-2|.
TGTGCCAGCAGTTTCAGTTGGGAAGATGGCTACACCTTC
CASSFSWEDGYTF
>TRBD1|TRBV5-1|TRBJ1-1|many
TGTGCCAGCAGCTTGACAGGGGGCAACACTGAAGCTTTCTTT
CASSLTGGNTEAFF
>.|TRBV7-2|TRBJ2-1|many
TGTGCCAGCAGCCGGCGGGGACAGTTTACCTACAATGAGCAGTTCTTC
CASSRRGQFTYNEQFF
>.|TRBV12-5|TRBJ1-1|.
TGTGCTAGTGGTTCAGGGACGGAGAACACTGAAGCTTTCTTT
CASGSGTENTEAFF
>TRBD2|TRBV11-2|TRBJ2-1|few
TGTGCCAGCAGCCCGAGGTGGGGGACTAACAATGAGCAGTTCTTC
CASSPRWGTNNEQFF
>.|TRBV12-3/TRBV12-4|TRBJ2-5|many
TGTGCCAGCAGTAAGGTGCAAGAGACCCAGTACTTC
CASSKVQETQYF
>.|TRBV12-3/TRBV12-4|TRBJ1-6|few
TGTGCCAGCAGTTTCCCCGACAGGATGAATTCACCCCTCCACTTT
CASSFPDRMNSPLHF
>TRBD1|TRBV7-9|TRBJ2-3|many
TGTGCCAGCAGCGTGGACAGGGGGGCAGATACGCAGTATTTT
CASSVDRGADTQYF
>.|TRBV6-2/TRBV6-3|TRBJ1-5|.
TGTGCCACCCGAGACAGGACTACTGGCAATCAGCCCCAGCATTTT
CATRDRTTGNQPQHF
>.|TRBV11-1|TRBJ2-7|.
TGTGCCAGCAGCTTAGTGCGTGAGCAGTACTTC
CASSLVREQYF